This TCR beta chain was recorded in a study of shared clonotypes between healthy human individuals. Selected positively for CCR7 and CD45RO-negative, naive CD8 cells excluded terminally differentiated effector memory CD45RA+ cells. Assay: immunoSEQ multiplex PCR; the TCRdb copy retains only in-frame clones and omits some. Here the sample spans about 2.1 million clones, about 92% being singletons. The sequencing sample was made of naive CD8+ T cells from PBMCs. This TCR was sampled from a young man in good health. Some clones in this sample may be carry-over from other donors' samples.

Here the CDR3 reads CASSLRRGGNPYEQYF. CDR3 nucleotide sequence: TGTGCCAGCAGCCTCCGTCGGGGGGGGAACCCCTACGAGCAGTACTTC. The J gene is TRBJ2-7, the V gene TRBV7-2; 8 bases align to TRBD2. J was trimmed by 2 bases and V by 5 bases; bases with no gene match: 11. Per germline, CDR1 SGHTA and CDR2 FQGNSA. The CDR3 runs to 16 residues.